What follows is one T cell receptor (beta chain) and its context. This record comes from a study of Graves' ophthalmopathy and Graves' hyperthyroidism. Thyroid ultrasound, orbital computed tomography, TRAb, serum thyroxine and clinical symptoms formed the basis of diagnosis. For repertoire sequencing, the TCR beta CDR3 regions were amplified from RNA transcripts. RT-PCR in the first round used HTBI primers; a second-round multiplex PCR followed. Each CDR3 protein gets one entry after TCRdb re-called the multiplex PCR reads with MiXCR. The table includes more than 1,000,000 distinct CDR3 sequences, about two fifths detected once. CDR3 length: 12 amino acids. V was clipped by 8 bases and J by 7 bases; unmatched bases: 6. Germline V gene data show CDR1 as LNHDA and CDR2 as SQIVND (reference sequence).

The material sequenced was peripheral blood or thyroid tissue (not recorded which). The receptor comes from an adult man with Graves' hyperthyroidism. The chain is built from TRBV19 and TRBJ1-2; 8 positions match TRBD1. The chain's CDR3 is CASRTGYFGYTF. CDR3 nucleotide sequence: TGTGCCAGTCGGACAGGGTACTTTGGCTACACCTTC.